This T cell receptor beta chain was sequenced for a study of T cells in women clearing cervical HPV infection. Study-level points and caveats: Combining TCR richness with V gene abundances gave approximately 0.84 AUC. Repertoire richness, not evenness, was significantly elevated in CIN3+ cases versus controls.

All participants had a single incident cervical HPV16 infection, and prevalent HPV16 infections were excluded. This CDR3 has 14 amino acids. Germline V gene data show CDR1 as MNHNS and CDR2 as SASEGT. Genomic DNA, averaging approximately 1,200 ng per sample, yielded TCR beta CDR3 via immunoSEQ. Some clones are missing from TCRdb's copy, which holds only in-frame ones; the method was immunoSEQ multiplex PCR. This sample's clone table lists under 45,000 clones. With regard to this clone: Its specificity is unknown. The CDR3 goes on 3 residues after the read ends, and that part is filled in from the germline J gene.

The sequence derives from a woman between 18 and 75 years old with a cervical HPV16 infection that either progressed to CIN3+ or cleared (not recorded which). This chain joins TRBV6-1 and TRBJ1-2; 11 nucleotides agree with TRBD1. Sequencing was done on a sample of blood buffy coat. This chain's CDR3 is CASSESRTGGGYTF. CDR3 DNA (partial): TGTGCCAGCAGTGAATCCCGGACAGGGGGCGGC.